One sample yielded the 27 T cell receptor beta chains listed below, sequenced in a study of regulatory T cells in long-lasting Graves disease. In building TCR beta libraries, iRepertoire HTBI primers were used together with Arm-PCR of CDR3 regions. Each CDR3 protein is one row after TCRdb ran MiXCR on the multiplex PCR reads. Among about 420,000 distinct CDR3 sequences listed, roughly a quarter were seen once. Time point described: persistent/refractory GD, antithyroid drugs over 5 years with positive TRAb. PBMC RNA served as the TCR library source. The sequences come from peripheral blood mononuclear cells (PBMCs), collected when the disease was refractory, from a patient treated with antithyroid drugs. These receptors all come from a female donor with Graves disease.

This clonotype was counted only a few times. The chain combines TRBV27 with TRBJ2-7; D assignment may be TRBD1 or TRBD2 (5 bases each). V shed 0 bases and J shed 6 bases, with 9 bases lying between them. Germline V CDR1 and CDR2: MNHEY, SMNVEV (reference sequence). The CDR3 loop spans 13 amino acids. This CDR3 is CASSLSSGSEQYF. CDR3 nucleotides: TGTGCCAGCAGTTTATCGTCAGGGAGCGAGCAGTACTTC.

This chain links TRBV7-3 with TRBJ2-1; the match to TRBD2 covers 10 bases. The ends lost 3 bases at V and 4 bases at J; junction bases unmatched: 6. This CDR3 region has 16 residues. CDR1 is SGHTA, CDR2 FQGTGA, per germline. In nucleotides, the CDR3 is TGTGCCAGCAGCTTCGGGGGACTAGCGCAATACAATGAGCAGTTCTTC. This encodes CASSFGGLAQYNEQFF.

The chain is built from TRBV3-1 and TRBJ1-6; no clear D gene. Trimming shortened V by 1 base and J by 11 bases, and 9 bases separated the two germline ends. Per germline, CDR1 LGHDT and CDR2 YNNKEL (reference sequence). The CDR3 covers 13 residues. The CDR3 region has the DNA TGTGCCAGCAGCCAAGGCCAGGCCGCACCCCTCCACTTT. Amino acid sequence: CASSQGQAAPLHF. Together with reference TRBV3-1 and TRBJ1-6, the CDR3 gives the full variable domain: DTAVSQTPKYLVTQMGNDKSIKCEQNLGHDTMYWYKQDSKKFLKIMFSYNNKELIINETVPNRFSPKSPDKAHLNLHINSLELGDSAVYFCASSQGQAAPLHFGNGTRLTVT.

This clonotype was recorded a few times. The chain couples TRBV11-2 to TRBJ1-2; D unclear. V dropped 0 bases and J dropped 4 bases, with 12 bases sitting between them. Germline V gene lookup returns CDR1 SGHAT and CDR2 FQNNGV. This CDR3 spans 15 amino acids. CDR3 residues: CASSLEQRGSYGYTF. CDR3 bases: TGTGCCAGCAGCTTAGAGCAACGGGGATCCTATGGCTACACCTTC. Filled out from reference TRBV11-2 and TRBJ1-2, the complete variable domain reads EAGVAQSPRYKIIEKRQSVAFWCNPISGHATLYWYQQILGQGPKLLIQFQNNGVVDDSQLPKDRFSAERLKGVDSTLKIQPAKLEDSAVYLCASSLEQRGSYGYTFGSGTRLTVV.

This clonotype was observed at least ten times. The J gene is TRBJ1-2, the V gene TRBV6-1, with 9 bases that match TRBD1. This CDR3 contains 14 residues. Unmatched junction bases numbered 7, after V lost 3 bases and J lost 8 bases. Germline V gives CDR1 MNHNS, CDR2 SASEGT. CDR3 nucleotides: TGTGCCAGCAGTGATCGGGACAGGGACAGGGGCTACACCTTC. This codes for CASSDRDRDRGYTF.

This clonotype was seen repeatedly, ten times or more. V and J are TRBV28 and TRBJ1-1, with TRBD1 matching 7 bases. There are 19 residues in the CDR3. The trim removed 2 bases at V and 0 bases at J, leaving 15 bases unmatched. Germline loops: CDR1 MDHEN, CDR2 SYDVKM. This CDR3 reads CASSLNLGLGQLMNTEAFF. The DNA for the CDR3 is TGTGCCAGCAGTTTAAATTTGGGGCTGGGACAGCTAATGAACACTGAAGCTTTCTTT.

About this clonotype itself: One base away lies a much larger clone, so this may be a sequencing read error. The CDR3 ends on some other residue instead of the conserved phenylalanine or tryptophan, so this is likely a read error. The chain has TRBV20-1 and TRBJ1-1, with no clear D. From germline, CDR1 is DFQATT and CDR2 SNEGSKA (reference sequence). V was shortened by 3 bases and J by 3 bases, with 8 bases between the two germline ends. The CDR3 runs to 12 residues. The CDR3 nucleotides read TGCAGTGCTAGGCGCAGTCACACTGAAGCTTTCCTT. Translation: CSARRSHTEAFL.

CDR3 protein: CASSFPPPLVDYEQYF. As DNA, the CDR3 is TGTGCCAGCAGCTTTCCCCCCCCCCTGGTCGACTACGAGCAGTACTTC. This chain uses TRBV6-1 with TRBJ2-7, with D hard to call. The V end was cut by 6 bases, the J end by 3 bases, with 21 bases between. Germline loops: CDR1 MNHNS, CDR2 SASEGT. The CDR3 loop spans 16 amino acids.

This clonotype has only a few counts. J is TRBJ1-4 and V is TRBV28, with unresolved D. Germline V gene data show CDR1 as MDHEN and CDR2 as SYDVKM. Trimming removed 1 base from V and 7 bases from J, with 13 bases in between. This CDR3 region has 15 residues. CDR3: CASSLSGRPGEKLFF. DNA for the CDR3: TGTGCCAGCAGTTTATCGGGGAGGCCTGGTGAAAAACTGTTTTTT.

The rearrangement uses TRBV6-5 and TRBJ2-4, with 10 positions matching TRBD2. Germline loops: CDR1 MNHEY, CDR2 SVGAGI. V lost 2 bases to trimming and J lost 2 bases; unmatched junction nucleotides: 9. The CDR3 sequence is 18 residues long. The CDR3, as DNA: TGTGCCAGCAGTTACCCACCAACTAGCGGGAAAACCAAAAACATTCAGTACTTC. This gives the protein CASSYPPTSGKTKNIQYF.

This clonotype has just a few counts. The chain employs TRBV2 and TRBJ2-3; TRBD2 matches 14 bases. The CDR3 loop spans 18 amino acids. V trimming: 6 bases; J trimming: 4 bases; junction bases outside the gene matches: 12. CDR1 is SNHLY, CDR2 FYNNEI, per germline. CDR3 region: CASRRAPGLAGASDTQYF. As DNA, the CDR3 is TGTGCCAGCAGGAGGGCACCGGGACTAGCGGGAGCTTCAGATACGCAGTATTTT.

This clonotype was seen at least ten times. The genes are TRBV12-3 or TRBV12-4 and TRBJ2-5, with TRBD2 matching 7 bases. The V and J ends lost 2 bases and 0 bases, in that order; junction bases with no gene match: 6. The CDR3 has 16 residues. The CDR3 region is CASSLSVGGYQETQYF. The CDR3 coding sequence is TGTGCCAGCAGTTTATCGGTGGGGGGGTACCAAGAGACCCAGTACTTC.

This clonotype has a count of ten or more. The V and J genes are TRBV7-8 and TRBJ1-4; D gene ambiguous. The V gene lost 4 bases and the J gene lost 3 bases, with 12 bases spanning the gap. CDR3 length: 15 amino acids. CDR1 is SGHVS and CDR2 is FQNEAQ in the germline V gene. The chain's CDR3 is CASSSSTDPNEKLFF. The CDR3, as DNA: TGTGCCAGCAGCTCGTCTACAGATCCTAATGAAAAACTGTTTTTT. Based on the CDR3 plus reference TRBV7-8 and TRBJ1-4, the full variable domain is GAGVSQSPRYKVAKRGQDVALRCDPISGHVSLFWYQQALGQGPEFLTYFQNEAQLDKSGLPSDRFFAERPEGSVSTLKIQRTQQEDSAVYLCASSSSTDPNEKLFFGSGTQLSVL.

The rearrangement uses TRBV6-1 and TRBJ2-7; 11 bases line up with TRBD1. V shed 5 bases, J shed 4 bases, and the junction held 4 bases outside the gene matches. In germline, CDR1 is MNHNS, CDR2 SASEGT. The CDR3 is made up of 14 amino acids. The CDR3 here is CASSKGQGVYEQYF. In DNA form, the CDR3 reads TGTGCCAGCAGTAAGGGACAGGGGGTGTACGAGCAGTACTTC.

This clonotype was found a few times. This rearrangement joins TRBV12-5 to TRBJ2-7; 9 bases agree with TRBD2. The CDR3 length is 17 residues. The germline gives CDR1 LGHNT, CDR2 FRNRAP. Losses at the gene ends were 2 bases for V and 1 base for J; bases not matched to a gene: 9. DNA for the CDR3: TGTGCTAGTGGTTTGCTCCCTAGCGGGGTCACATCCTACGAGCAGTACTTC. Translating it yields CASGLLPSGVTSYEQYF.

The chain joins TRBV28 to TRBJ2-3; 12 bases are shared with TRBD1. J lost 4 bases, V lost 6 bases, and 11 bases had no gene match. The CDR3 runs to 17 residues. Per germline, CDR1 MDHEN and CDR2 SYDVKM. CDR3 DNA: TGTGCCAGCAGCTCAACCCCCGGGACAGGGGGCTCAGATACGCAGTATTTT. The encoded protein is CASSSTPGTGGSDTQYF. Full variable domain (rest looked up from reference TRBV28 and TRBJ2-3): DVKVTQSSRYLVKRTGEKVFLECVQDMDHENMFWYRQDPGLGLRLIYFSYDVKMKEKGDIPEGYSVSREKKERFSLILESASTNQTSMYLCASSSTPGTGGSDTQYFGPGTRLTVL.

The chain employs TRBV7-2 and TRBJ2-6; D may be TRBD2 (5 bases). The V end lost 5 bases, the J end lost 0 bases, and 17 bases lay between the germline ends. The germline CDR1 and CDR2 sequences are SGHTA and FQGNSA. The length of the CDR3 is 18 residues. CDR3 in amino acids: CASSLTGSLLSGANVLTF. The CDR3, as DNA: TGTGCCAGCAGCCTAACGGGGTCTCTCCTCTCTGGGGCCAACGTCCTGACTTTC.

The chain is built from TRBV7-2 and TRBJ1-4; D is unclear. The germline gives CDR1 SGHTA, CDR2 FQGNSA. The CDR3 runs to 12 residues. V shed 4 bases and J shed 10 bases, with 10 bases lying between them. CDR3 DNA sequence: TGTGCCAGCAGCTCCGGACCGGGAAAACTGTTTTTT. Amino acids: CASSSGPGKLFF.

This sequence joins TRBV20-1 and TRBJ2-7; the D gene could be TRBD1 or TRBD2 (5 bases each). The V and J ends lost 0 bases and 7 bases respectively, with 16 bases between them. Per germline, CDR1 DFQATT and CDR2 SNEGSKA (reference sequence). This CDR3 is 14 amino acids long. The CDR3 coding sequence is TGCAGTGCTAGAGACGGGACCCTCTCCCGTGAGCAGTACTTC. Its translation: CSARDGTLSREQYF.

There are a few counts of this clonotype. The CDR3 region is CATGLAGGSSYEQYF. CDR3 nucleotide sequence: TGTGCCACAGGACTAGCGGGAGGGAGCTCCTACGAGCAGTACTTC. The chain couples TRBV7-6 to TRBJ2-7; TRBD2 aligns across 15 bases. The germline V gene has CDR1 SGHVS and CDR2 FNYEAQ. V dropped 10 bases and J dropped 0; count of bases not matched to a gene: 4. The CDR3 extends over 15 amino acids. The whole variable domain, remainder taken from reference TRBV7-6 and TRBJ2-7, is GAGVSQSPRYKVTKRGQDVALRCDPISGHVSLYWYRQALGQGPEFLTYFNYEAQQDKSGLPNDRFSAERPEGSISTLTIQRTEQRDSAMYRCATGLAGGSSYEQYFGPGTRLTVT.

This clonotype showed up many times. The chain couples TRBV11-2 to TRBJ1-4; no reliable D call. Germline V gives CDR1 SGHAT, CDR2 FQNNGV. V lost 4 bases to trimming and J lost 3 bases, with 9 bases between them. CDR3 length: 14 residues. CDR3 in amino acids: CASSSNLPNEKLFF. The CDR3 region has the DNA TGTGCCAGCAGCTCAAATCTCCCTAATGAAAAACTGTTTTTT.

There are a few counts of this clonotype. The chain uses TRBV15 and TRBJ2-7; 7 bases match TRBD2. CDR1 LNHNV and CDR2 YYDKDF come from the germline V gene (reference sequence). This CDR3 has 15 residues. V gave up 0 bases and J gave up 2 bases; unmatched junction bases: 4. The CDR3 spells CATSRDSGGAYEQYF. CDR3 nucleotides: TGTGCCACCAGCAGAGATTCGGGAGGAGCCTACGAGCAGTACTTC.

The table lists this clonotype with a few counts. V is TRBV18 and J is TRBJ2-2; D is ambiguous. Germline values: CDR1 KGHSH, CDR2 LQKENI. The V end lost 3 bases, the J end lost 2 bases, and 7 bases lay between the germline ends. This CDR3 region has 14 residues. The CDR3 nucleotides read TGTGCCAGCTCACCGCGACTCAACACCGGGGAGCTGTTTTTT. The encoded protein is CASSPRLNTGELFF.

This clonotype showed up just a few times. The V and J genes are TRBV25-1 and TRBJ1-2; D not certain. V was trimmed by 6 bases and J by 2 bases, leaving 10 bases between them. Germline CDR1 is MGHDK and CDR2 is SYGVNS. CDR3 length: 13 residues. The DNA of the CDR3 is TGTGCCAGCAGGAGGGCAGGAAACTATGGCTACACCTTC. Its translation is CASRRAGNYGYTF.

In this sample, this clonotype turned up many times. The chain couples TRBV2 to TRBJ2-7; 8 bases line up with TRBD1. The CDR3 length is 14 residues. J gave up 5 bases and V 7 bases, and 10 bases lay outside the gene matches. Germline V CDR1 and CDR2: SNHLY, FYNNEI. CDR3 nucleotides: TGTGCCAGCAAGGTTGGGCAGGGGGCCCACGAGCAGTACTTC. Protein product: CASKVGQGAHEQYF.

This chain connects TRBV30 to TRBJ2-7; 7 bases match TRBD2. This CDR3 is 14 amino acids long. The ends lost 4 bases at V and 7 bases at J; junction bases unmatched: 13. Germline values: CDR1 GTSNPN, CDR2 SVGIG (reference sequence). This CDR3 is CAWTGAGVKREQYF. CDR3 in DNA: TGTGCCTGGACAGGTGCGGGAGTTAAAAGAGAGCAGTACTTC.

There are many counts of this clonotype. V and J are TRBV12-3 or TRBV12-4 and TRBJ2-7; D is tentatively TRBD1 or TRBD2 (6 bases each). V lost 3 bases and J 2 bases, leaving 14 bases between the germline ends. The CDR3 length is 15 residues. The CDR3: CASSFGGQGPYEQYF. The CDR3 nucleotides are TGTGCCAGCAGTTTTGGGGGGCAGGGTCCCTACGAGCAGTACTTC.